Below, 10 T cell receptor beta chains from the same sample are listed, as sequenced in a study of blood T cells in healthy people across ages. A second 7 to 11 cycle PCR used barcoded and J-beta primers. TCRdb reprocessed the 5' RACE reads with MiXCR, giving one entry per CDR3 protein. Counted here are roughly 1,800,000 distinct CDR3 sequences, 49% occurring once; the ten biggest clones make up around 2.1%. The sample comprised blood. Receptors were obtained from a woman between 35 and 50 years old in good health.

The rearrangement joins TRBV6-2 or TRBV6-3 to TRBJ2-5; 8 bases agree with TRBD2. The junction had 11 bases not matched to a gene; V was cut back by 6 bases and J by 5 bases. CDR3 length equals 15 residues. From germline, CDR1 is MNHEY and CDR2 SVGEGT. CDR3 sequence (DNA): TGTGCCAGCAGCCTCCCGGGACTAGGTTGGGAGACCCAGTACTTC. Its translation: CASSLPGLGWETQYF.

V usage is TRBV11-2 and J usage is TRBJ2-1; D unresolved. V gave up 5 bases and J gave up 4 bases, with 15 bases separating them. The CDR3 sequence is 15 residues long. In germline, CDR1 is SGHAT, CDR2 FQNNGV. The chain's CDR3 is CASSPPGSLYNEQFF. The CDR3 nucleotides are TGTGCCAGCAGCCCTCCGGGTTCCCTATACAATGAGCAGTTCTTC. Combining the CDR3 with reference TRBV11-2 and TRBJ2-1 gives the whole variable domain EAGVAQSPRYKIIEKRQSVAFWCNPISGHATLYWYQQILGQGPKLLIQFQNNGVVDDSQLPKDRFSAERLKGVDSTLKIQPAKLEDSAVYLCASSPPGSLYNEQFFGPGTRLTVL.

The V gene is TRBV29-1, the J gene TRBJ1-1, with D possibly being TRBD1 (5 bases). V lost 2 bases, J lost 7 bases, and 17 bases lay in between. The germline gives CDR1 SQVTM, CDR2 ANQGSEA. There are 14 residues in the CDR3. The CDR3 loop reads CSVEIGRQGDEAFF. In nucleotides, the CDR3 is TGCAGCGTTGAAATCGGTAGGCAGGGTGATGAAGCTTTCTTT.

The V call is TRBV6-2 or TRBV6-3, the J call TRBJ2-1, with D unresolved. Per the germline V gene, CDR1 is MNHEY and CDR2 is SVGEGT. The V end lost 7 bases, the J end lost 9 bases, and 13 bases lay between the germline ends. This CDR3 comprises 12 residues. The CDR3 region has the DNA TGTGCCAGCACCCGGAAAGTTGGTGAGCAGTTCTTC. Translated: CASTRKVGEQFF.

The rearrangement joins TRBV7-9 to TRBJ2-3, with TRBD2 matching 11 bases. Germline V gene data show CDR1 as SEHNR and CDR2 as FQNEAQ (reference sequence). The CDR3 spans 16 residues. Unmatched junction bases numbered 6, after V lost 6 bases and J lost 1 base. CDR3 in amino acids: CASRYPGLAGTDTQYF. DNA of the CDR3: TGTGCCAGCAGATATCCGGGACTAGCGGGCACAGATACGCAGTATTTT.

Details on this clonotype: The junction differs from germline at one of its ends, possibly a read error. The CDR3 reads CASSLEKGAEGGHTF. In nucleotides, the CDR3 is TGTGCCAGCAGCTTAGAAAAGGGGGCCGAGGGTGGCCACACCTTC. The chain couples TRBV7-9 to TRBJ1-2, with 7 bases that match TRBD1. This CDR3 is built from 15 residues. Germline V gives CDR1 SEHNR, CDR2 FQNEAQ (reference sequence). Full variable domain (rest looked up from reference TRBV7-9 and TRBJ1-2): DTGVSQNPRHKITKRGQNVTFRCDPISEHNRLYWYRQTLGQGPEFLTYFQNEAQLEKSRLLSDRFSAERPKGSFSTLEIQRTEQGDSAMYLCASSLEKGAEGGHTFGSGTRLTVV.

The CDR3, as DNA: TGTGCCAGCAGCTTAGTATCCGGGGAGGGGAGCTACACCTTC. Its protein product is CASSLVSGEGSYTF. The genes are TRBV7-2 and TRBJ1-2, with D possibly matching TRBD1 (5 bases). The germline gives CDR1 SGHTA, CDR2 FQGNSA. V lost 1 base, J lost 9 bases, and 15 bases lay in between. The CDR3 sequence is 14 residues long. Full variable domain (outside the CDR3, taken from reference TRBV7-2 and TRBJ1-2): GAGVSQSPSNKVTEKGKDVELRCDPISGHTALYWYRQSLGQGLEFLIYFQGNSAPDKSGLPSDRFSAERTGGSVSTLTIQRTQQEDSAVYLCASSLVSGEGSYTFGSGTRLTVV.

This chain uses TRBV7-2 with TRBJ1-5; TRBD1 matches 11 bases. Trimming removed 5 bases from V and 5 bases from J; junction bases left unmatched: 2. The CDR3 has 14 amino acids. Per germline, CDR1 SGHTA and CDR2 FQGNSA. CDR3 residues: CASSGDRGDQPQHF. The CDR3 nucleotides are TGTGCCAGCAGCGGGGACAGGGGGGATCAGCCCCAGCATTTT.

This clonotype was found a few times. The chain uses TRBV20-1 and TRBJ1-2; D unclear. The length of the CDR3 is 15 residues. CDR1 and CDR2 from the germline V gene are DFQATT and SNEGSKA (reference sequence). The ends were cut back, 1 base at V and 7 bases at J, with 19 bases in the middle. CDR3 sequence reads: CSARAGSLPSSGYTF. CDR3 sequence (DNA): TGCAGTGCTAGAGCCGGGAGCCTACCTTCTAGTGGCTACACCTTC.

The genes are TRBV29-1 and TRBJ1-1, with 8 bases aligning to TRBD1. The CDR3 is 14 amino acids. J was trimmed by 1 base and V by 7 bases; bases with no gene match: 8. Germline V gene sequence: CDR1 SQVTM, CDR2 ANQGSEA. The CDR3 DNA sequence: TGCAGCGCCAAACCAGGGGGCCCGAACACTGAAGCTTTCTTT. Translation: CSAKPGGPNTEAFF.